Shown below are 23 T cell receptor beta chains from a single sample sequenced in a study of blood T cell repertoires in COVID-19. Method: immunoSEQ multiplex PCR; TCRdb's copy keeps in-frame clones and lacks some. Of 190,000 or so clones listed, around 87% are singletons. The specimen was peripheral blood. The receptors derive from a man between 35 and 55 years old with active or convalescent COVID-19.

This clone was counted a single time. The genes are TRBV9 and TRBJ2-3; tentative D call: TRBD2 (5 bases). Germline V gene data show CDR1 as SGDLS and CDR2 as YYNGEE. The CDR3 covers 14 residues. V lost 7 bases and J 1 base, leaving 13 bases between the germline ends. Here the CDR3 reads CASLPDGGTDTQYF. Here the CDR3 DNA reads TGTGCCAGCCTCCCCGACGGGGGCACAGATACGCAGTATTTT.

This clone appeared a single time. The chain combines TRBV7-9 with TRBJ1-1; maybe TRBD1 (5 bases). Per the germline V gene, CDR1 is SEHNR and CDR2 is FQNEAQ (reference sequence). V dropped 4 bases and J dropped 1 base, with 16 bases sitting between them. The length of the CDR3 is 16 residues. The CDR3 sequence: CASSSFGGIPNTEAFF. The CDR3 nucleotides are TGTGCCAGCAGCTCCTTCGGGGGGATACCGAACACTGAAGCTTTCTTT.

The V call is TRBV9, the J call TRBJ2-5, with unresolved D. CDR3 length: 14 residues. V dropped 4 bases and J dropped 3 bases, with 13 bases sitting between them. CDR1 and CDR2 (germline): SGDLS, YYNGEE. CDR3 sequence (DNA): TGTGCCAGCAGCTCATATGCCCAGAAAGAGACCCAGTACTTC. This translates into CASSSYAQKETQYF.

The V call is TRBV5-1, the J call TRBJ1-4, with TRBD1 matching 9 bases. V lost 4 bases and J lost 8; bases outside the gene matches: 12. Looked up from germline, CDR1 is SGHRS and CDR2 is YFSETQ. The CDR3 contains 16 residues. The chain's CDR3 is CASSRDRVLTREKLFF. CDR3 nucleotide sequence: TGCGCCAGCAGCCGGGACAGGGTTTTAACTCGGGAAAAACTGTTTTTT.

The chain is built from TRBV5-4 and TRBJ2-2; 14 bases are a match to TRBD2. V was clipped by 4 bases and J by 10 bases; unmatched bases: 12. The germline CDR1 and CDR2 sequences are SGHNT and YYREEE (reference sequence). The CDR3 spans 17 residues. CDR3 DNA sequence: TGTGCCAGCAGCCCCGGGACTAGCGGGGGTGGAGGTGTGGAGCTGTTTTTT. Translated, it gives CASSPGTSGGGGVELFF.

The chain uses TRBV16 and TRBJ2-6; 7 nucleotides agree with TRBD1. Germline CDR1 reads KGHSY; CDR2 reads FQNENV. V dropped 4 bases and J dropped 4; count of bases not matched to a gene: 13. This CDR3 region has 18 residues. The CDR3 loop is CASSPNRGERSGANVLTF. In DNA form, the CDR3 reads TGTGCCAGCAGCCCCAACAGGGGTGAACGGTCCGGGGCCAACGTCCTGACTTTC.

This rearrangement joins TRBV5-6 to TRBJ2-7; 10 bases are a match to TRBD1. This CDR3 contains 15 residues. Trimming cost V 0 bases and J 2 bases; bases outside gene matches: 2. The V gene's germline CDR1 is SGHDT and CDR2 YYEEEE. As DNA, the CDR3 is TGTGCCAGCAGCTTGGCCGGGACAGGGGCCTACGAGCAGTACTTC. Protein sequence: CASSLAGTGAYEQYF.

The chain links TRBV2 to TRBJ1-5; 8 nucleotides match TRBD1. Trimming removed 2 bases from V and 8 bases from J; junction bases left unmatched: 5. This CDR3 comprises 14 residues. Per the germline V gene, CDR1 is SNHLY and CDR2 is FYNNEI. The CDR3 nucleotides are TGTGCCAGCAGTGAACTCAGGGGGCAGAAGCCCCAGCATTTT. It codes for CASSELRGQKPQHF.

The gene calls are TRBV19 and TRBJ2-3; D gene uncertain. Germline V lookup: CDR1 LNHDA, CDR2 SQIVND (reference sequence). V shed 5 bases and J shed 2 bases, with 11 bases lying between them. The CDR3 runs 14 residues. The CDR3, as DNA: TGTGCCAGTAGTCTCGCAATCTACACAGATACGCAGTATTTT. Its translation is CASSLAIYTDTQYF.

The J gene is TRBJ2-1, the V gene TRBV18; D not certain. Germline CDR1 is KGHSH and CDR2 is LQKENI. The V end lost 3 bases, the J end lost 9 bases, and 9 bases lay between the germline ends. The CDR3 totals 12 residues. CDR3 sequence reads: CASSPTRGEQFF. CDR3 bases: TGTGCCAGCTCACCCACGCGCGGTGAGCAGTTCTTC. Combining the CDR3 with reference TRBV18 and TRBJ2-1 gives the whole variable domain NAGVMQNPRHLVRRRGQEARLRCSPMKGHSHVYWYRQLPEEGLKFMVYLQKENIIDESGMPKERFSAEFPKEGPSILRIQQVVRGDSAAYFCASSPTRGEQFFGPGTRLTVL.

A single count supports this clone. The chain couples TRBV21-1 to TRBJ1-3; whether TRBD1, the table's D call, matches the DNA was not checked. TRBV21-1 is annotated as a pseudogene. The CDR3 totals 18 residues. Here the CDR3 reads CASSKSYKTGYVGNTIYF. The CDR3 DNA follows: TGTGCCAGCAGCAAATCTTATAAGACAGGGTACGTTGGAAACACCATATATTTT.

The chain has TRBV28 and TRBJ1-6, with 10 nucleotides matching TRBD1. The CDR3 has 16 residues. From germline, CDR1 is MDHEN and CDR2 SYDVKM. V dropped 4 bases and J dropped 4; count of bases not matched to a gene: 4. The CDR3 is CASSSTGGKYNSPLHF. Written as DNA, the CDR3 is TGTGCCAGCAGTTCGACAGGGGGCAAGTATAATTCACCCCTCCACTTT.

CDR3 bases: TGTGCCTGGAGCCCGAAGGCGGGGCGCAATGAAAAACTGTTTTTT. Protein sequence: CAWSPKAGRNEKLFF. The chain carries TRBV30 and TRBJ1-4; tentative D call: TRBD1 (5 bases). Between the trimmed V and J ends, which lost 3 bases and 5 bases, there was a span of 16 bases. Per the germline V gene, CDR1 is GTSNPN and CDR2 is SVGIG (reference sequence). The CDR3 consists of 15 residues.

Only a few counts were recorded for this clone. The chain links TRBV4-2 to TRBJ2-2; 9 positions match TRBD2. CDR3 length: 15 residues. The V gene end was trimmed by 0 bases and the J gene end by 4 bases; junction bases not matched to a gene: 0. Germline V lookup: CDR1 LGHNA, CDR2 YNFKEQ. The CDR3 loop reads CASSQEAGGTGELFF. As DNA, the CDR3 is TGTGCCAGCAGCCAAGAAGCGGGGGGCACCGGGGAGCTGTTTTTT.

This clone was seen a single time. This sequence joins TRBV4-3 and TRBJ2-2; D gene uncertain. This CDR3 comprises 16 residues. Germline values: CDR1 LGHNA, CDR2 YSLEER. The V end lost 0 bases, the J end lost 6 bases, and 14 bases lay between the germline ends. The CDR3 spells CASSQDITGYAGELFF. CDR3 nucleotide sequence: TGCGCCAGCAGCCAAGATATTACCGGGTACGCCGGGGAGCTGTTTTTT.

This clone appeared a single time. This chain uses TRBV7-2 with TRBJ1-6, with 7 bases that match TRBD1. CDR3 length equals 15 residues. Trimming took 3 bases from V and 3 from J; bases not matched to a gene: 2. Germline V gene sequence: CDR1 SGHTA, CDR2 FQGNSA. CDR3 residues: CASSFRQGYNSPLHF. The CDR3 bases are TGTGCCAGCAGCTTTAGACAGGGCTATAATTCACCCCTCCACTTT.

CDR3 nucleotides: TGTGCCAGCTCCGGGACAGGACGTGCCAAAAACATTCAGTACTTC. It translates to CASSGTGRAKNIQYF. The chain carries TRBV27 and TRBJ2-4, with 8 bases identical to TRBD1. The V gene's germline CDR1 is MNHEY and CDR2 SMNVEV (reference sequence). J gave up 1 base and V 8 bases, and 7 bases lay outside the gene matches. The CDR3 covers 15 residues.

The rearrangement links TRBV12-5 to TRBJ2-1, with 7 bases identical to TRBD1. The junction had 3 bases not matched to a gene; V was cut back by 1 base and J by 0 bases. Germline-derived CDR1 and CDR2 are LGHNT and FRNRAP. This CDR3 comprises 16 residues. This CDR3 reads CASGLGRTGSYNEQFF. In DNA form, the CDR3 reads TGTGCTAGTGGTTTGGGCAGGACAGGCTCCTACAATGAGCAGTTCTTC.

V gene TRBV28 combines with J gene TRBJ1-1; perhaps TRBD1 as D (5 bases). The CDR3 runs 14 residues. V shed 7 bases and J shed 11 bases, with 23 bases lying between them. Germline lookup yields CDR1 MDHEN and CDR2 SYDVKM. CDR3 protein: CASTVSGTESLAFF. In DNA form, the CDR3 reads TGTGCCAGCACCGTCTCCGGGACTGAGTCTCTGGCTTTCTTT. The full variable domain, its missing parts supplied by reference TRBV28 and TRBJ1-1, is DVKVTQSSRYLVKRTGEKVFLECVQDMDHENMFWYRQDPGLGLRLIYFSYDVKMKEKGDIPEGYSVSREKKERFSLILESASTNQTSMYLCASTVSGTESLAFFGQGTRLTVV.

This chain uses TRBV3-1 (or the pseudogene TRBV3-2) with TRBJ1-1; D uncertain. The CDR3 is made up of 14 amino acids. The V end lost 1 base, the J end lost 3 bases, and 9 bases lay between the germline ends. In germline, CDR1 is LGHDT, CDR2 YNNKEL (reference sequence). CDR3 nucleotides: TGTGCCAGCAGCCAAGTAACGAGGGACACTGAAGCTTTCTTT. Amino acids: CASSQVTRDTEAFF.

This chain joins TRBV4-1 and TRBJ1-2; D is uncertain. The CDR3 covers 14 residues. Trimming took off 0 bases at V and 8 bases at J, with 13 bases between the two ends. Germline loops: CDR1 MGHRA, CDR2 YSYEKL. The CDR3 spells CASSQEALMRGYTF. The CDR3 DNA sequence: TGCGCCAGCAGCCAAGAGGCTCTAATGCGGGGCTACACCTTC.

The chain joins TRBV7-2 to TRBJ1-4, with TRBD1 matching 7 bases. V lost 5 bases and J lost 2; bases outside the gene matches: 5. The germline gives CDR1 SGHTA, CDR2 FQGNSA. The CDR3 consists of 15 residues. The CDR3 sequence: CASSLQGGTNEKLFF. The CDR3 DNA is TGTGCCAGCAGCCTTCAGGGGGGTACTAATGAAAAACTGTTTTTT. The full variable domain, completed using reference TRBV7-2 and TRBJ1-4, is GAGVSQSPSNKVTEKGKDVELRCDPISGHTALYWYRQSLGQGLEFLIYFQGNSAPDKSGLPSDRFSAERTGGSVSTLTIQRTQQEDSAVYLCASSLQGGTNEKLFFGSGTQLSVL.

The V and J genes are TRBV4-1 and TRBJ1-3; 9 nucleotides line up with TRBD1. The CDR3 consists of 15 residues. Trimming at V came to 1 base and at J to 8 bases, leaving 6 bases not matched to a gene. Germline-derived CDR1 and CDR2 are MGHRA and YSYEKL. CDR3 in DNA: TGCGCCAGCAGCCAAGGGGACAGGGATGAAGACACCATATATTTT. This gives the protein CASSQGDRDEDTIYF.